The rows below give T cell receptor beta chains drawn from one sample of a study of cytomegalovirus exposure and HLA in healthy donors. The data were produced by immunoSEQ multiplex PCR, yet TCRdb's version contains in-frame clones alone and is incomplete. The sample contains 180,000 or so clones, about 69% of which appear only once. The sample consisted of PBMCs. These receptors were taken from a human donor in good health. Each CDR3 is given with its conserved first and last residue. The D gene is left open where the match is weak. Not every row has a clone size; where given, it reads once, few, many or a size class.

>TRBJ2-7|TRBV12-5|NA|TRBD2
TGTGCTAGTGGTTCGAGCTCTAGCGGGGGGATCTCCTACGAGCAGTACTTC
CASGSSSSGGISYEQYF
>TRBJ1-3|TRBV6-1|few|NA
TGTGCCAGCAGTGAAGCAACAGGGAAGGGGGGAAACACCATATATTTT
CASSEATGKGGNTIYF
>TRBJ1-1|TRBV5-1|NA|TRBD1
TGCGCCAGCAGCCCTGGGACAGTGGGGACTGAAGCTTTCTTT
CASSPGTVGTEAFF
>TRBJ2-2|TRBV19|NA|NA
TGTGCCAGTAGTATAATGAAACTAGGGACCGGGGAGCTGTTTTTT
CASSIMKLGTGELFF
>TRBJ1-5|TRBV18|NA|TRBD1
TGTGCCAGCTCAGCACCCCCAGGGGGGAGCCAGCATTTT
CASSAPPGGSQHF
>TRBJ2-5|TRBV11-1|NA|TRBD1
TGTGCCAGCAGCCAAAGAACCGGACAGGGGGCCCAAGAGACCCAGTACTTC
CASSQRTGQGAQETQYF
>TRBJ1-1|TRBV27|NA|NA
TGTGCCAGCAGTGGCCTCAGGATAGGTAAACATGAAGCTTTCTTT
CASSGLRIGKHEAFF
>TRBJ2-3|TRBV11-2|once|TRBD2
TGTGCCAGCAGAAAAAGCGGGGGGGCTAGCACAGATACGCAGTATTTT
CASRKSGGASTDTQYF
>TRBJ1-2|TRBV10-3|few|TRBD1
TGTGCCATCAGTGAGTCCGTGGGACAGGGGTATGGCTACACCTTC
CAISESVGQGYGYTF
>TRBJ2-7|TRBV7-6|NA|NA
TGTGCCAGCAGCTTACGGTCTCAGGGGTACGAGCAGTACTTC
CASSLRSQGYEQYF
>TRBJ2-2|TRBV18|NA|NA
TGTGCCAGCTCACCTAACCTCGCTCAGACTAACACCGGGGAGCTGTTTTTT
CASSPNLAQTNTGELFF
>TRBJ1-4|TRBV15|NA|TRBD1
TGTGCCACCAGCCCCGGACAGGTGTCTAAACTGTTTTTT
CATSPGQVSKLFF
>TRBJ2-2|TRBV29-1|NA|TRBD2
TGCAGCGTTGAAATTCGGCGGGGGGCTAACACCGGGGAGCTGTTTTTT
CSVEIRRGANTGELFF
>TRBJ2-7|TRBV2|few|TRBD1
TGTGCCAGCATGGACAGGGGATCCGAGCAGTACTTC
CASMDRGSEQYF
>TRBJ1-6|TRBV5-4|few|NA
TGTGCCAGCAGCTTGTACGGGGGTACGAATTCACCCCTCCACTTT
CASSLYGGTNSPLHF
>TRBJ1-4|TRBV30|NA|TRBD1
TGTGCCTGGAGGGGGACAGGTTCGGAAAAACTGTTTTTT
CAWRGTGSEKLFF